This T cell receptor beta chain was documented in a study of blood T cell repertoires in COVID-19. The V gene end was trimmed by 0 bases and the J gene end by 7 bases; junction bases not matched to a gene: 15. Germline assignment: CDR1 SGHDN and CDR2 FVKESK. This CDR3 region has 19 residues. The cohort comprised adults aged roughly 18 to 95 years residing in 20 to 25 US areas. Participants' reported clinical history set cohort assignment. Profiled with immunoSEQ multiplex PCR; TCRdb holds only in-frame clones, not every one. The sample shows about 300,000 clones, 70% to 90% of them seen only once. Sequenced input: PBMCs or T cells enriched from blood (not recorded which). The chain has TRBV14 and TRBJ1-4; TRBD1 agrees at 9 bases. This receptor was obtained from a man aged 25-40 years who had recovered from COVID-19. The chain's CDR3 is CASSQDFGTGRRLGEKLFF. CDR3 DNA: TGTGCCAGCAGCCAAGATTTTGGGACAGGGAGGCGATTGGGTGAAAAACTGTTTTTT.